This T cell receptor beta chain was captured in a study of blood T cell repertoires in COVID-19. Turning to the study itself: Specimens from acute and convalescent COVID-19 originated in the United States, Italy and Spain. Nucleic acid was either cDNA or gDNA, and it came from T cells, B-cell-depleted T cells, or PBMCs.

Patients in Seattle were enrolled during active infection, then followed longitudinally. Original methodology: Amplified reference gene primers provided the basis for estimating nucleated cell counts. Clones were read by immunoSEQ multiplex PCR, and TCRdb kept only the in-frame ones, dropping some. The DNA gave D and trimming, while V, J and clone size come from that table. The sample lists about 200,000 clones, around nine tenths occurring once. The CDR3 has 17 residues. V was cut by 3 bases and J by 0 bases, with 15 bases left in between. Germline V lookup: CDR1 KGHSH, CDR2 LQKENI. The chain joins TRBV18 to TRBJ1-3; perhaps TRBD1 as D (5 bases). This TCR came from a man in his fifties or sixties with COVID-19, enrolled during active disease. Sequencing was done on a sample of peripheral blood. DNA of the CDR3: TGTGCCAGCTCACCTTCGACAGCCAGCCCCTCTGGAAACACCATATATTTT. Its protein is CASSPSTASPSGNTIYF.